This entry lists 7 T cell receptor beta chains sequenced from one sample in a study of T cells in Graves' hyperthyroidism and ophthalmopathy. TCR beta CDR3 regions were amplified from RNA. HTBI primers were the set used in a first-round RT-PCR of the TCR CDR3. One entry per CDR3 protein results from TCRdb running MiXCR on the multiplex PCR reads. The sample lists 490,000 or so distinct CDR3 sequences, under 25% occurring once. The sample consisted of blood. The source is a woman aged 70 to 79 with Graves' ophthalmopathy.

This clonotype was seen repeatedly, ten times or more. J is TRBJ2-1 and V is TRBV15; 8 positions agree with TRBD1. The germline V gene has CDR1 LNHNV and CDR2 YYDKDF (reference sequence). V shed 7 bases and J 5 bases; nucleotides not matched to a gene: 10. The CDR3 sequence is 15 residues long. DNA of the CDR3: TGTGCCACCAAGACCGGGACAGGAGACAACAATGAGCAGTTCTTC. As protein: CATKTGTGDNNEQFF. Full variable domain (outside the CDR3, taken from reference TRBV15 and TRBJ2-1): DAMVIQNPRYQVTQFGKPVTLSCSQTLNHNVMYWYQQKSSQAPKLLFHYYDKDFNNEADTPDNFQSRRPNTSFCFLDIRSPGLGDTAMYLCATKTGTGDNNEQFFGPGTRLTVL.

CDR3: CASSEPDQYGYTF. The CDR3 nucleotides read TGTGCCAGCAGCGAACCGGACCAATATGGCTACACCTTC. The V call is TRBV5-6, the J call TRBJ1-2, with D uncertain. This CDR3 comprises 13 residues. Looked up from germline, CDR1 is SGHDT and CDR2 is YYEEEE. V was shortened by 4 bases and J by 5 bases, with 12 bases between the two germline ends.

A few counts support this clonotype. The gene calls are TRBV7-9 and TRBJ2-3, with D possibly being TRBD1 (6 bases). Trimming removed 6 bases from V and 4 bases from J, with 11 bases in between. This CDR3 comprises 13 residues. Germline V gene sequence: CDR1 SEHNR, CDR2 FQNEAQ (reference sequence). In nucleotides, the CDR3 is TGTGCCAGCAGTGCCGACAGGCCAGATACGCAGTATTTT. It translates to CASSADRPDTQYF.

This CDR3 reads CATSDFPLKCLSTEAFF. DNA of the CDR3: TGTGCCACCAGTGATTTTCCCCTTAAATGTCTGAGCACTGAAGCTTTCTTT. This chain joins TRBV24-1 and TRBJ1-1; no clear D gene. Germline CDR1 and CDR2: KGHDR and SFDVKD. Trimming took off 1 base at V and 4 bases at J, with 18 bases between the two ends. The CDR3 is made up of 17 amino acids.

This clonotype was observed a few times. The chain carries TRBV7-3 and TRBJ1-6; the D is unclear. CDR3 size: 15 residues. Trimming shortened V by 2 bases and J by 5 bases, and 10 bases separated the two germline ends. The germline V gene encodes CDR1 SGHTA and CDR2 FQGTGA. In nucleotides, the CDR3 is TGTGCCAGCAGCTTAGCCGGACTGAATAATTCACCCCTCCACTTT. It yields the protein CASSLAGLNNSPLHF.

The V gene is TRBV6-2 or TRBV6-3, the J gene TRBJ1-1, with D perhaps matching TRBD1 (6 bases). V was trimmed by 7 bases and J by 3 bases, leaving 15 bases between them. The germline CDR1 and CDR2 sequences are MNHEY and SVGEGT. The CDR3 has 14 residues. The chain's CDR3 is CASTSRGRDTEAFF. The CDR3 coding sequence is TGTGCCAGCACTTCCAGGGGAAGGGACACTGAAGCTTTCTTT.

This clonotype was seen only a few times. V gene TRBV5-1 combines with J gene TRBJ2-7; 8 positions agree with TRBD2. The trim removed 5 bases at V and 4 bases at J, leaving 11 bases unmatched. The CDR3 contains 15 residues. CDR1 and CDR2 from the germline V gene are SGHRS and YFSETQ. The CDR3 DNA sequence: TGCGCCAGCAGTCCTCTGGCGGGAGGTCAATACGAGCAGTACTTC. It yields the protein CASSPLAGGQYEQYF.